These T cell receptor beta chains were read from a single sample in a study of blood T cell repertoires in COVID-19. TCRdb's table, derived via immunoSEQ multiplex PCR, lists solely in-frame clones and lacks some. The data contain around 80,000 clones, more than 75% of them singletons. The material sequenced was peripheral blood. These receptors were collected from a man older than 75 with active or convalescent COVID-19. CDR3s include the opening cysteine and the closing phenylalanine or tryptophan.

v_gene: TRBV5-1; j_gene: TRBJ2-2; CDR3aa: CASGQTGVSTTGELFF
v_gene: TRBV5-4; j_gene: TRBJ1-1; CDR3aa: CASSLKGAQEAFF
v_gene: TRBV7-3; j_gene: TRBJ2-1; CDR3aa: CASSARLASGRGNEQFF
v_gene: TRBV6-5; j_gene: TRBJ1-1; CDR3aa: CASSYGTGQGSIAFF
v_gene: TRBV3-1/TRBV3-2; j_gene: TRBJ1-6; CDR3aa: CASSLQSTDYNSPLHF
v_gene: TRBV5-1; j_gene: TRBJ2-5; CDR3aa: CASSLAGRETQYF
v_gene: TRBV24-1; j_gene: TRBJ2-1; CDR3aa: CATSDPPGLGGRNAYNEQFF
v_gene: TRBV7-9; j_gene: TRBJ2-1; CDR3aa: CASSGATSGNSYNEQFF
v_gene: TRBV5-1; j_gene: TRBJ2-1; CDR3aa: CASSWGDRGYNEQFF
v_gene: TRBV15; j_gene: TRBJ2-1; CDR3aa: CATSRELAGGYEQFF
v_gene: TRBV11-2; j_gene: TRBJ2-3; CDR3aa: CASSNLRVDTQYF
v_gene: TRBV7-3; j_gene: TRBJ2-3; CDR3aa: CASSLVGTSGIGTQYF
v_gene: TRBV5-1; j_gene: TRBJ2-2; CDR3aa: CASSSRTTTFTNTGELFF
v_gene: TRBV11-2; j_gene: TRBJ2-5; CDR3aa: CASSLDVGGGTQYF
v_gene: TRBV18; j_gene: TRBJ1-2; CDR3aa: CASSPVGTENYGYTF
v_gene: TRBV27; j_gene: TRBJ1-5; CDR3aa: CASAPRGGGGNQPQHF
v_gene: TRBV2; j_gene: TRBJ2-5; CDR3aa: CASSDLAGGAYQETQYF
v_gene: TRBV6-1; j_gene: TRBJ1-2; CDR3aa: CASSEPGSGYTF
v_gene: TRBV6-6; j_gene: TRBJ1-5; CDR3aa: CASSPGTAHSNQPQHF
v_gene: TRBV6-5; j_gene: TRBJ1-6; CDR3aa: CASSYSRNSPLHF
v_gene: TRBV6-5; j_gene: TRBJ1-1; CDR3aa: CASRRWTGNTEAFF
v_gene: TRBV9; j_gene: TRBJ2-2; CDR3aa: CASSPQGYGELFF
v_gene: TRBV19; j_gene: TRBJ2-5; CDR3aa: CASSILAGGQETQYF
v_gene: TRBV18; j_gene: TRBJ2-5; CDR3aa: CASSSTGDYLQETQYF
v_gene: TRBV3-1/TRBV3-2; j_gene: TRBJ1-6; CDR3aa: CASSQDFEVSSPLHF
v_gene: TRBV2; j_gene: TRBJ2-2; CDR3aa: CASSRLAGDAGELFF
v_gene: TRBV2; j_gene: TRBJ2-2; CDR3aa: CASSETGSGTGELFF
v_gene: TRBV19; j_gene: TRBJ1-6; CDR3aa: CASSIGKRTTYNSPLHF
v_gene: TRBV18; j_gene: TRBJ2-3; CDR3aa: CASSPGRQADTQYF
v_gene: TRBV3-1/TRBV3-2; j_gene: TRBJ1-6; CDR3aa: CASSQRDWKGPLHF
v_gene: TRBV24-1; j_gene: TRBJ1-2; CDR3aa: CATSDLDRGGGYTF
v_gene: TRBV6-5; j_gene: TRBJ1-2; CDR3aa: CASSTGSPEGYTF
v_gene: TRBV5-1; j_gene: TRBJ2-1; CDR3aa: CASSLAGSSYNEQFF
v_gene: TRBV6-1; j_gene: TRBJ2-5; CDR3aa: CASSEVRYSSVLETQYF
v_gene: TRBV29-1; j_gene: TRBJ1-2; CDR3aa: CSVVWGQGYTF
v_gene: TRBV6-4; j_gene: TRBJ2-1; CDR3aa: CASSALGTGSDEQFF
v_gene: TRBV11-2; j_gene: TRBJ2-3; CDR3aa: CASSLVGHTDTQYF
v_gene: TRBV19; j_gene: TRBJ1-2; CDR3aa: CASSTAGTGLYGYTF
v_gene: TRBV10-1; j_gene: TRBJ2-3; CDR3aa: CASGALASTDTQYF
v_gene: TRBV27; j_gene: TRBJ1-5; CDR3aa: CASSPLRYNQPQHF
v_gene: TRBV14; j_gene: TRBJ1-2; CDR3aa: CASSQRGTGRGYTF
v_gene: TRBV3-1/TRBV3-2; j_gene: TRBJ1-6; CDR3aa: CASSPGTGNSPLHF
v_gene: TRBV19; j_gene: TRBJ2-1; CDR3aa: CASSGSGGYNEQFF
v_gene: TRBV3-1/TRBV3-2; j_gene: TRBJ2-1; CDR3aa: CASSQDLAGGPYNEQFF
v_gene: TRBV5-8; j_gene: TRBJ1-4; CDR3aa: CASSTERTGGWNEKLFF
v_gene: TRBV2; j_gene: TRBJ1-2; CDR3aa: CASTTLGTAYGYTF
v_gene: TRBV5-1; j_gene: TRBJ2-5; CDR3aa: CASSLVSGDYQETQYF
v_gene: TRBV18; j_gene: TRBJ2-1; CDR3aa: CASSPRSLADREDNEQFF
v_gene: TRBV3-1/TRBV3-2; j_gene: TRBJ1-2; CDR3aa: CASSQRERGNYGYTF
v_gene: TRBV5-1; j_gene: TRBJ1-2; CDR3aa: CASSSTTGRFGYTF
v_gene: TRBV19; j_gene: TRBJ1-5; CDR3aa: CASSTPGQGPSAGNQPQHF
v_gene: TRBV6-4; j_gene: TRBJ2-3; CDR3aa: CASSVAGYATDTQYF
v_gene: TRBV4-1; j_gene: TRBJ1-5; CDR3aa: CASSPGQSNQPQHF